This T cell receptor (beta chain) was identified in a study of blood T cell repertoires in COVID-19. Across the whole study: Samples came from the United States, Italy and Spain, spanning acute and convalescent COVID-19. Sample material is recorded as cDNA or gDNA derived from T cells, B-cell-depleted T cells, or PBMCs.

Per the original methods: Amplification from reference gene primers served as the basis for estimated nucleated cell counts. The data were produced by immunoSEQ multiplex PCR, yet TCRdb's version contains in-frame clones alone and is incomplete. V and J calls and clone size are as listed in that table; D and trimming were resolved from the DNA. Counted here are about 120,000 clones, 82% occurring once; the ten biggest clones make up 4.5%. Trimming at V came to 4 bases and at J to 6 bases, leaving 12 bases not matched to a gene. This CDR3 region has 17 residues. The germline gives CDR1 MNHEY, CDR2 SVGEGT.

The receptor's source is a woman in her seventies with acute or convalescent COVID-19. This chain connects TRBV6-2 or TRBV6-3 to TRBJ1-5, with 10 bases fitting TRBD1. The specimen sequenced was peripheral blood. CDR3 sequence: CASSSIGQGGVIQPQHF. The CDR3 nucleotides are TGTGCCAGCAGTTCCATTGGACAGGGGGGAGTTATTCAGCCCCAGCATTTT.